This is a list of T cell receptor beta chains from one sample in a study of blood T cell repertoires in COVID-19. TCRdb keeps only in-frame clones here, not all; method: immunoSEQ multiplex PCR. The sample contains about 220,000 clones, 86% of which appear only once. Sequencing was done on a sample of PBMCs or T cells enriched from blood (not recorded which). All receptors derive from a woman between 40 and 55 years old with acute COVID-19. The CDR3 runs from the conserved cysteine through the conserved F or W. Some rows have no size entry. The others give once, few or many, or a class for an expanded clone.

CASSLSGTVQPQHF TRBJ1-5 TRBV28 NA
CASSLSGLNQPQHF TRBJ1-5 TRBV27 once
CASSPYSNQPQHF TRBJ1-5 TRBV11-2 NA
CASSEDTGGNQPQHF TRBJ1-5 TRBV6-1 NA
CASSPEGTGRRTDTQYF TRBJ2-3 TRBV18 NA
CASSGGTGAGYTF TRBJ1-2 TRBV9 NA
CASSMGGNTEAFF TRBJ1-1 TRBV19 NA
CAWSPGTGSYGYTF TRBJ1-2 TRBV30 NA
CASVRSGSGTEAFF TRBJ1-1 TRBV2 NA
CASSRGHRRNTEAFF TRBJ1-1 TRBV19 NA
CASSFGGGGYTF TRBJ1-2 TRBV11-2 NA
CASSKPPGAYEQYF TRBJ2-7 TRBV21-1 NA
CASRKQGSTDTQYF TRBJ2-3 TRBV2 NA
CASSLMGETQYF TRBJ2-5 TRBV5-1 NA
CASSDWAGSEAFF TRBJ1-1 TRBV25-1 NA
CASSEGTGGLQPQHF TRBJ1-5 TRBV19 NA
CASSLKRGNGYTF TRBJ1-2 TRBV7-2 NA
CASSLLTGENYGYTF TRBJ1-2 TRBV5-6 NA
CASSLRTSGPETQYF TRBJ2-5 TRBV27 NA
CASSLDGGSYEQYF TRBJ2-7 TRBV7-9 NA
CASSLGGPGSGYGYTF TRBJ1-2 TRBV7-3 NA
CSVTERGGQDEQFF TRBJ2-1 TRBV29-1 NA
CASSLYRGEKLFF TRBJ1-4 TRBV14 NA
CASSEVRVTRRGTEAFF TRBJ1-1 TRBV6-1 NA
CASSEWGGARLNTEAFF TRBJ1-1 TRBV25-1 NA
CASSGGVLSRANVLTF TRBJ2-6 TRBV5-1 once
CASSEAAGRGIRGYTF TRBJ1-2 TRBV2 NA
CASSLGDLTTEAFF TRBJ1-1 TRBV27 once
CASSMGKGVTSGANVLTF TRBJ2-6 TRBV19 NA
CASSPWTEGNTIYF TRBJ1-3 TRBV3-1/TRBV3-2 NA
CASSPRGDRGFYGNSPLHF TRBJ1-6 TRBV5-5 NA
CASSPGTGLSSYNEQFF TRBJ2-1 TRBV7-3 NA
CASSFIDTGELFF TRBJ2-2 TRBV7-8 NA
CASSLGLTAGYEQYF TRBJ2-7 TRBV7-2 NA
CASSSTGTGISATTEAFF TRBJ1-1 TRBV6-2/TRBV6-3 few
CASSQYGNTEAFF TRBJ1-1 TRBV4-3 NA
CASSVGLGLSSYNEQFF TRBJ2-1 TRBV9 once
CASSPDRVDTEAFF TRBJ1-1 TRBV5-1 NA
CASRKHSGTEAFF TRBJ1-1 TRBV6-5 few